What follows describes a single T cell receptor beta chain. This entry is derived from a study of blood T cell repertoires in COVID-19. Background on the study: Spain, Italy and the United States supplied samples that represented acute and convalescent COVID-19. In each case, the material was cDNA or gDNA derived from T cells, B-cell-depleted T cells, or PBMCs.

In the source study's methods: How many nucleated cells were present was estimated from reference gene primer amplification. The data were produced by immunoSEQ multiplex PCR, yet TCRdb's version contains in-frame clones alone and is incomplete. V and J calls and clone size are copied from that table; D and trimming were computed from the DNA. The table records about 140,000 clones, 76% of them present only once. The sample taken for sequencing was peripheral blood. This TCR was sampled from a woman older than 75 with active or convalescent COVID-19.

The CDR3 sequence: CASSLGDHPPEAFF. CDR3 coding DNA: TGCGCCAGCAGCTTGGGAGATCACCCCCCTGAAGCTTTCTTT. The V gene is TRBV5-1, the J gene TRBJ1-1; unclear D gene. The CDR3 length is 14 residues. The V end lost 0 bases, the J end lost 6 bases, and 12 bases lay between the germline ends. The V gene's germline CDR1 is SGHRS and CDR2 YFSETQ.